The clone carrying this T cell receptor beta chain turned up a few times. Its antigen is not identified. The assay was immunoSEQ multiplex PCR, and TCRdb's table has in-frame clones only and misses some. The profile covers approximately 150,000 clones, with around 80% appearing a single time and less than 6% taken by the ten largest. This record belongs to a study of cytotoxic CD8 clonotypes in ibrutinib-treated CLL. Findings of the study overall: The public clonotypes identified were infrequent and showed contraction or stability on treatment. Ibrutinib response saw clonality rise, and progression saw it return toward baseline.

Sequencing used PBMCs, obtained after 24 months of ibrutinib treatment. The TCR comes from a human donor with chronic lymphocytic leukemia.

The CDR3 region is CASSYSGQVLNYGYTF. CDR3 DNA: TGTGCCAGCAGTTACTCAGGACAGGTTCTTAACTATGGCTACACCTTC. The gene calls are TRBV6-5 and TRBJ1-2, with 7 bases lining up with TRBD1. This CDR3 has 16 amino acids. The germline V gene encodes CDR1 MNHEY and CDR2 SVGAGI. After removal of 0 bases from V and 1 base from J, the junction contained 5 bases not matched to a gene.